This TCR beta chain was recovered during a study of cytomegalovirus exposure and HLA in healthy donors. Study-wide findings and caveats: The study reported that TCR beta sequences accurately predicted HLA-A and HLA-B alleles in most subjects. Likely technical artifact: a cluster of highly shared sequence variants.

Details on this clone: Its target is unknown.

The PCR was carried out with 60 Vbeta primers and 13 Jbeta primers. Repertoires were generated with immunoSEQ multiplex PCR, while TCRdb's copy carries only in-frame clones and drops some. The sample has some 130,000 clones; about 80% are singletons. V trimming: 8 bases; J trimming: 10 bases; junction bases outside the gene matches: 14. The CDR3 runs to 14 residues. CDR1 and CDR2 from the germline V gene are SNHLY and FYNNEI. The clonotype comes from a man aged 25 to 45 in good health and CMV-seronegative. What was sequenced was PBMCs. The gene calls are TRBV2 and TRBJ2-1; 7 nucleotides line up with TRBD2. The CDR3 here is CASDSGREFREQFF. As DNA, the CDR3 is TGTGCCAGCGACTCGGGGAGGGAATTCAGGGAGCAGTTCTTC.